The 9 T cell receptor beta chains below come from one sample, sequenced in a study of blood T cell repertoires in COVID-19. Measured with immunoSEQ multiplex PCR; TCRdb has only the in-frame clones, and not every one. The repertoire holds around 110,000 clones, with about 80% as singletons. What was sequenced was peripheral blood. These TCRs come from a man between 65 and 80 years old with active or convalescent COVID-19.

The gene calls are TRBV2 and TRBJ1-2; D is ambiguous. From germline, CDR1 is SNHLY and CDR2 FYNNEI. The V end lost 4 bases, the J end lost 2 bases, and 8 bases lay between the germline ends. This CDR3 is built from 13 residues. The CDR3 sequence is CASSARLNYGYTF. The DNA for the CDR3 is TGTGCCAGCAGTGCAAGACTCAACTATGGCTACACCTTC. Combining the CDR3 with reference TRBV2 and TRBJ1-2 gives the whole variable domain EPEVTQTPSHQVTQMGQEVILRCVPISNHLYFYWYRQILGQKVEFLVSFYNNEISEKSEIFDDQFSVERPDGSNFTLKIRSTKLEDSAMYFCASSARLNYGYTFGSGTRLTVV.

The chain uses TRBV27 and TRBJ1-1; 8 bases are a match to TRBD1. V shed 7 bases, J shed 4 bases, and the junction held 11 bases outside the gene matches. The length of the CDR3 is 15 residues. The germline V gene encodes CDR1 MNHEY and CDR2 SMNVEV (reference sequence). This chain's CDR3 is CASNKGGQALTEAFF. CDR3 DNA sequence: TGTGCCAGCAATAAGGGGGGACAGGCACTCACTGAAGCTTTCTTT.

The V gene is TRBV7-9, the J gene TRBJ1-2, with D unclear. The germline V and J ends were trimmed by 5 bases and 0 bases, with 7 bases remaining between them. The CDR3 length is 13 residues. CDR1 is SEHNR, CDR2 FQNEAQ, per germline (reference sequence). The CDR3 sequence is CASSRGTNYGYTF. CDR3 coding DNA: TGTGCCAGCAGCCGGGGAACTAACTATGGCTACACCTTC.

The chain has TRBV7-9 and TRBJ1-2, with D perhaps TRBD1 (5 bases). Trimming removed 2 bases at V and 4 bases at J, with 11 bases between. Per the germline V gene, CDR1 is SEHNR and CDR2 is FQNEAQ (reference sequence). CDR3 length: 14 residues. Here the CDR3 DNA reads TGTGCCAGCAGCTTAAGGGGTGGAAGCTATGGCTACACCTTC. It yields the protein CASSLRGGSYGYTF.

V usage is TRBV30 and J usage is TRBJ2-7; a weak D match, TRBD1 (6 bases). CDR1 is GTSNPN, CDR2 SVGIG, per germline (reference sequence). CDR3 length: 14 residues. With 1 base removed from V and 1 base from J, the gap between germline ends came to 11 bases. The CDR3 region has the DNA TGTGCCTGGAGTGAGGGGGTAGGGTCCTACGAGCAGTACTTC. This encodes CAWSEGVGSYEQYF.

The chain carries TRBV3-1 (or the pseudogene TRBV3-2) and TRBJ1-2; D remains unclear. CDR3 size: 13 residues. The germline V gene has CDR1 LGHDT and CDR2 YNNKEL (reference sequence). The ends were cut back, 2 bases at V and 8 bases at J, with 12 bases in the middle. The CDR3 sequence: CASSQSVKSGYTF. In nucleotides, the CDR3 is TGTGCCAGCAGCCAATCTGTTAAGAGCGGCTACACCTTC.

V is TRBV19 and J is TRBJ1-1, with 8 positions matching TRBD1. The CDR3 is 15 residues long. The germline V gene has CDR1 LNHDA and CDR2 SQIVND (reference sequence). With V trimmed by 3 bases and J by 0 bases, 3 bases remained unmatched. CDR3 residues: CASSMAGGMNTEAFF. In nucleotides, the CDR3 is TGTGCCAGTAGTATGGCAGGGGGCATGAACACTGAAGCTTTCTTT.

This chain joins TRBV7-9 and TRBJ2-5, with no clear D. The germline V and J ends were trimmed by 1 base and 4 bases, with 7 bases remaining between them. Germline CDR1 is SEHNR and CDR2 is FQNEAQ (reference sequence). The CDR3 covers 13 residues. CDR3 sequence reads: CASSLGALETQYF. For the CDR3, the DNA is TGTGCCAGCAGCTTAGGGGCGTTAGAGACCCAGTACTTC.

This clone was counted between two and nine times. The CDR3 DNA sequence: TGTGCCAGCATAGGGCTAGCGGGTTACAATGAGCAGTTCTTC. Residues: CASIGLAGYNEQFF. The V and J genes are TRBV2 and TRBJ2-1, with 8 bases fitting TRBD2. This CDR3 contains 14 residues. V dropped 7 bases and J dropped 4; count of bases not matched to a gene: 6. In germline, CDR1 is SNHLY, CDR2 FYNNEI. Based on the CDR3 plus reference TRBV2 and TRBJ2-1, the full variable domain is EPEVTQTPSHQVTQMGQEVILRCVPISNHLYFYWYRQILGQKVEFLVSFYNNEISEKSEIFDDQFSVERPDGSNFTLKIRSTKLEDSAMYFCASIGLAGYNEQFFGPGTRLTVL.